The present entry profiles one TCR beta chain with its context. The table lists this clonotype with a count of one. Its antigen remains unidentified. Base qualities were left out, and no much larger clone turns up one base away. A single read constitutes weak evidence. These data are taken from a study of T cells in Graves' hyperthyroidism and ophthalmopathy (dated by TCRdb to about 2019). With regard to the full study: Peripheral blood samples were taken at initial diagnosis, before any treatment was given. TCR V-J signatures able to tell the groups apart were searched for in a discovery cohort of some 97 patients, of whom over 40 had Graves' ophthalmopathy and 57 had stable Graves' hyperthyroidism. Whether ophthalmopathy could be predicted prospectively was tested in an independent validation cohort made up of about 18 hyperthyroidism patients plus 17 patients who later progressed to ophthalmopathy. For training and testing, the 100 or so patients in the discovery cohort were randomly divided in a 7:3 ratio. The study also compared thyroid tissue and blood T-cell repertoires from 6 or 7 Graves' hyperthyroidism patients. Once sampling was done, hyperthyroidism patients were given methimazole at a starting dose of 30 mg daily, whereas ophthalmopathy patients were given high-dose intravenous methylprednisolone. The paper describes TCR Vbeta CDR3 sequencing of 140 or so peripheral blood samples, made up of fewer than 50 ophthalmopathy patients, roughly 75 hyperthyroidism patients and 17 progressor patients.

The TCR beta CDR3 regions were amplified from RNA transcripts. The first round of RT-PCR for the TCR CDR3 was performed with the HTBI primer set and the Qiagen OneStep RT-PCR kit. Libraries were constructed in a second round of multiplex PCR, after which size selection and purification were performed. Sequencing of the libraries was done on an Illumina HiSeq2000 using paired-end 100 bp reads. The study's own analysis went as follows. SOAPnuke was used to process the raw data, with reads discarded if the reads contained adapters or uncalled bases, had a mean Phred below 15, or lacked an exact constant-primer or identifier match. COPE v1.2.5 was used to merge the high-quality paired reads, and each unique nucleotide sequence was defined as a clonotype. MiTCR v1.1 was used to align clonotypes to the IMGT TRBV, TRBD and TRBJ reference segments. The analysis included only V-J combinations with a frequency above 0.0001, which together covered around 99% of the repertoires. A TCS score was defined as the ratio of F50 (clonal expansion) to E x V (chaos), with BLOSUM62-based TCRdist applied between CDR3 peptides within each V-J. Welch's t-statistics and random forest reduced around 520 V-J features to 10 to 15, which were used in a naive Bayes classifier (R e1071). Clones were called with MiXCR by TCRdb after fastp trimmed the public reads at Q25, and only in-frame beta chains were retained. Records with the same CDR3 protein are collapsed into one entry carrying the most frequent genes and DNA. The V and J calls and clone size are TCRdb's, not the authors'. Here the sample has 200,000 to 250,000 distinct CDR3 sequences; roughly 15% occur a single time. The ten largest clones capture around 28% of the sample.

Taken from the germline V gene, the CDR1 and CDR2 loops are MDHEN and SYDVKM. Spanning cysteine to phenylalanine, the CDR3 consists of 15 amino acids. CDR3 DNA only is kept here, 45 bases in frame from base 1. V trim: 7 bases; J trim: 1 base; unmatched bases: 6. Ophthalmopathy patients had moderately to severely active disease, Clinical Activity Score of at least 3, NOSPECS grade of at least 4, and duration under 3 months. The study excluded patients with uncontrolled infections, other autoimmune diseases, pregnancy or lactation. Clinical symptoms, serum thyroxine and TRAb, thyroid ultrasound, and orbital computed tomography formed the basis for the diagnoses. Ficoll-Paque density gradient centrifugation was used to isolate PBMCs from about 9 ml of fresh peripheral blood. Total RNA was extracted using Trizol reagent, and RNA quality was assessed on an Agilent 2100 Bioanalyzer. The investigation overall reported the following: Blood samples also contained most of the expanded thyroid clonotypes (frequency above 0.001), which suggests that blood repertoires may reflect thyroid immune responses. In validation, progression to ophthalmopathy was predicted by the model with 55% to 71% sensitivity and around 75% specificity, a median of around 6.5 months before onset. A model built on a 13 V-J signature distinguished ophthalmopathy from stable hyperthyroidism, reaching 87.88% sensitivity and about 81% specificity in cross-validation and 80%/75% in testing. No statistical method was used to set the sample size in advance, and investigators knew the group allocation.

Rearrangement joined TRBV28 to TRBJ2-4, with 8 junctional bases fitting TRBD2. The specimen was blood. The sequence derives from a young woman with Graves' ophthalmopathy. The nucleotides read TGTGCCAGCATTAGTAGCGGGGTGGCCAAAAACATTCAGTACTTC. It is translated as CASISSGVAKNIQYF.